Following are 7 T cell receptor beta chains from one sample sequenced in a study of cytomegalovirus exposure and HLA in healthy donors. Primers for the PCR totalled 60 Vbeta and 13 Jbeta. Profiling relied on immunoSEQ multiplex PCR, and the TCRdb table lists in-frame clones only, not all of them. The sample has roughly 200,000 clones; 78% are singletons. Material: PBMCs. These receptors all come from a female donor in good health and CMV-seronegative.

CDR3 sequence (DNA): TGTGCCAGCAGGCCAGGGACAGGGTGGACCGGGGAGCTGTTTTTT. Its translation is CASRPGTGWTGELFF. This chain joins TRBV2 and TRBJ2-2; 9 nucleotides line up with TRBD1. The J segment lost 5 bases and the V segment lost 6 bases, leaving 7 bases of the junction unmatched. Germline V gives CDR1 SNHLY, CDR2 FYNNEI. The CDR3 consists of 15 residues. The variable domain in full, with the rest retrieved from reference TRBV2 and TRBJ2-2, is EPEVTQTPSHQVTQMGQEVILRCVPISNHLYFYWYRQILGQKVEFLVSFYNNEISEKSEIFDDQFSVERPDGSNFTLKIRSTKLEDSAMYFCASRPGTGWTGELFFGEGSRLTVL.

This chain joins TRBV30 and TRBJ2-5, with 10 bases fitting TRBD2. V gave up 8 bases and J gave up 4 bases; unmatched junction bases: 7. The germline V gene has CDR1 GTSNPN and CDR2 SVGIG (reference sequence). CDR3 length: 13 amino acids. The CDR3 protein is CAGRLAGGETQYF. DNA of the CDR3: TGTGCCGGACGACTAGCGGGCGGAGAGACCCAGTACTTC.

The V gene is TRBV5-1, the J gene TRBJ2-3; tentatively, D is TRBD2 (7 bases). Germline lookup yields CDR1 SGHRS and CDR2 YFSETQ. Trimming shortened V by 5 bases and J by 7 bases, and 17 bases separated the two germline ends. This CDR3 spans 14 amino acids. CDR3 amino acids: CASSPGGLGNTQYF. Here the CDR3 DNA reads TGCGCCAGCAGTCCGGGGGGCCTCGGGAATACGCAGTATTTT.

A few counts support this clone. The CDR3 reads CASSRMRGLAYEQYF. The CDR3 nucleotides are TGCGCCAGCAGCCGAATGAGAGGGCTAGCGTACGAGCAGTACTTC. The chain couples TRBV5-1 to TRBJ2-7; TRBD2 might be the D (6 bases). V shed 4 bases and J shed 4 bases, with 18 bases lying between them. The V gene's germline CDR1 is SGHRS and CDR2 YFSETQ. The CDR3 contains 15 residues.

The chain recombines TRBV6-5 with TRBJ2-7, with D possibly matching TRBD1 (6 bases). V was trimmed by 6 bases and J by 2 bases, leaving 11 bases between them. In germline, CDR1 is MNHEY, CDR2 SVGAGI. The CDR3 extends over 13 amino acids. This CDR3 is CASSGTTTYEQYF. The CDR3 DNA is TGTGCCAGCAGCGGGACAACGACCTACGAGCAGTACTTC.

This clone was picked up a small number of times. V is TRBV2 and J is TRBJ1-5, with 9 bases that match TRBD1. J gave up 7 bases and V 8 bases, and 12 bases lay outside the gene matches. Germline assignment: CDR1 SNHLY and CDR2 FYNNEI. This CDR3 has 15 residues. In DNA form, the CDR3 reads TGTGCCAGCCAGTGGGACAGGGAGCCGCCCCAGCCCCAGCATTTT. Its protein is CASQWDREPPQPQHF.

As concerns this clone: The sample contains more than one DNA sequence encoding this CDR3. The chain links TRBV19 to TRBJ1-1, with TRBD1 as a possible D gene (6 bases). V shed 6 bases and J shed 4 bases, with 9 bases lying between them. The CDR3 sequence is 12 residues long. Germline V gene data show CDR1 as LNHDA and CDR2 as SQIVND (reference sequence). The CDR3 sequence: CASRQGGTEAFF. The CDR3 region has the DNA TGTGCCAGTAGACAGGGCGGCACTGAAGCTTTCTTT.